This entry concerns a single TCR beta chain. Its antigen is still unknown. The data were taken from a study of CD8 T cells in Susac syndrome. Findings and limits, study-wide: As the study acknowledged, the number of individuals in its TCR sequencing and HLA analysis was relatively small.

High-throughput TCR beta sequencing covered peripheral CD8+ and CD4+ T cells. Negative isolation yielded CD8+ and CD4+ T cells; FACS enriched TEMRA cells. Reverse transcription used about 0.5 to 1 ug RNA and random hexamers. One entry per CDR3 protein, called by TCRdb with MiXCR from the immunoSEQ multiplex PCR reads. The sample yields approximately 68,000 distinct CDR3 sequences, about 95% seen once. The CDR3 extends over 13 amino acids. Germline loops: CDR1 LGHDT, CDR2 YNNKEL (reference sequence). Trimming took off 4 bases at V and 2 bases at J, with 9 bases between the two ends. This rearrangement joins TRBV3-1 to TRBJ2-7; a weak D match, TRBD2 (5 bases). Sequenced sample: CD8+ T cells from PBMCs. The sequence derives from a human donor with multiple sclerosis. This CDR3 reads CASSPRDPYEQYF. The CDR3 DNA reads TGTGCCAGCAGCCCGAGGGATCCCTACGAGCAGTACTTC.